The 30 T cell receptor beta chains listed next were all sequenced from one sample in a study of monozygotic twins with inflammatory bowel disease. TCRdb reprocessed the 5' RACE reads and stores each CDR3 protein as one record, lacking DNA. This listing includes 300,000 to 400,000 distinct CDR3 sequences. The sample comprised blood. Every receptor here comes from a human donor with ulcerative colitis or Crohn's disease, or a healthy co-twin of an affected twin (not recorded which).

The V and J genes are TRBV5-1 and TRBJ2-5. The germline CDR1 and CDR2 sequences are SGHRS and YFSETQ. This CDR3 is built from 17 residues. The CDR3 here is CASSLGLSQSYQETQYF.

This chain joins TRBV29-1 and TRBJ2-3; TCRdb lists TRBD1, though no DNA is available to test this call. Germline-derived CDR1 and CDR2 are SQVTM and ANQGSEA. The CDR3 sequence is 15 residues long. The CDR3 protein is CSVEGQRSRTDTQYF.

The J gene is TRBJ2-1, the V gene TRBV7-9; checking the TCRdb D call of TRBD1 is not possible without DNA. CDR3 length: 13 residues. CDR1 and CDR2 (germline): SEHNR, FQNEAQ (reference sequence). CDR3 region: CASSLNWVDRLFF.

The chain employs TRBV4-3 and TRBJ2-1; the D call from TCRdb, TRBD1, cannot be confirmed without DNA. Germline-derived CDR1 and CDR2 are LGHNA and YSLEER. This CDR3 is built from 15 residues. CDR3: CASSPLWGVANEQFF.

The V and J genes are TRBV27 and TRBJ2-5. Germline V gives CDR1 MNHEY, CDR2 SMNVEV (reference sequence). The CDR3 runs to 13 residues. This CDR3 is CASSFGVLETQYF.

The chain has TRBV9 and TRBJ2-5; TCRdb's D gene call, TRBD2, goes unchecked for lack of DNA. Germline V CDR1 and CDR2: SGDLS, YYNGEE. CDR3 size: 17 residues. CDR3 amino acids: CASSVGLGLAEEETQYF. Drawing the rest from reference TRBV9 and TRBJ2-5, the complete variable domain is DSGVTQTPKHLITATGQRVTLRCSPRSGDLSVYWYQQSLDQGLQFLIQYYNGEERAKGNILERFSAQQFPDLHSELNLSSLELGDSALYFCASSVGLGLAEEETQYFGPGTRLLVL.

The V call is TRBV10-2, the J call TRBJ2-7; TCRdb indicates TRBD2, and absent DNA this call remains unverified. CDR3 length: 15 residues. The germline V gene has CDR1 WSHSY and CDR2 SAAADI. The CDR3 protein is CASSEWASIVYEQYF.

The chain uses TRBV5-1 and TRBJ1-1. This CDR3 region has 12 residues. The germline V gene has CDR1 SGHRS and CDR2 YFSETQ. CDR3 sequence: CASSLVWGEAFF.

CDR3 in amino acids: CASSARTGMEQYF. This chain links TRBV7-2 with TRBJ2-7; the TRBD1 assignment by TCRdb is unverifiable without DNA. This CDR3 is 13 amino acids long. The germline gives CDR1 SGHTA, CDR2 FQGNSA.

The V gene is TRBV7-7, the J gene TRBJ2-7. Germline CDR1 is SSHAT and CDR2 is FNYEAQ (reference sequence). This CDR3 comprises 14 residues. The CDR3 spells CASSLAMFSYEQYF.

The rearrangement uses TRBV4-1 and TRBJ2-3; with no DNA, the TCRdb D assignment of TRBD2 cannot be verified. CDR3 length: 16 residues. Germline assignment: CDR1 MGHRA and CDR2 YSYEKL. CDR3 region: CASSQESGSRTDTQYF.

The chain has TRBV12-3 or TRBV12-4 and TRBJ2-1; the TCRdb D gene call, TRBD1, has no DNA to confirm it. The CDR3 spans 14 residues. CDR3 protein: CVSSSDRTANEQFF.

The J gene is TRBJ1-5, the V gene TRBV12-3 or TRBV12-4; there is no DNA to check the TCRdb D call of TRBD1. The CDR3 consists of 15 residues. CDR3 residues: CASSGTGYINQPQHF.

The CDR3 protein is CASSVADGGASNEQFF. This chain uses TRBV9 with TRBJ2-1; TCRdb picks TRBD1, but there is no DNA to check that call. The CDR3 has 16 residues. CDR1 and CDR2 (germline): SGDLS, YYNGEE.

The rearrangement uses TRBV9 and TRBJ2-3; TCRdb calls TRBD2, which cannot be checked without DNA. This CDR3 region has 17 residues. In germline, CDR1 is SGDLS, CDR2 YYNGEE. The CDR3 protein is CASSSLGVAGGGDTQYF.

The chain joins TRBV28 to TRBJ2-3. Germline V lookup: CDR1 MDHEN, CDR2 SYDVKM. CDR3 length equals 14 residues. The chain's CDR3 is CASTQVYRTDTQYF. The full variable domain, rest sourced from reference TRBV28 and TRBJ2-3, is DVKVTQSSRYLVKRTGEKVFLECVQDMDHENMFWYRQDPGLGLRLIYFSYDVKMKEKGDIPEGYSVSREKKERFSLILESASTNQTSMYLCASTQVYRTDTQYFGPGTRLTVL.

The chain has TRBV18 and TRBJ1-5; TCRdb lists TRBD1, though no DNA is available to test this call. The germline V gene encodes CDR1 KGHSH and CDR2 LQKENI. CDR3 length equals 15 residues. CDR3 region: CASSQEQGQEQPQHF.

The chain recombines TRBV7-2 with TRBJ2-3; TCRdb gives TRBD2 as the D gene, but with no DNA this cannot be confirmed. The length of the CDR3 is 14 residues. CDR1 and CDR2 from the germline V gene are SGHTA and FQGNSA. This CDR3 is CASRRTSGIDTQYF. The full variable domain, its missing parts supplied by reference TRBV7-2 and TRBJ2-3, is GAGVSQSPSNKVTEKGKDVELRCDPISGHTALYWYRQSLGQGLEFLIYFQGNSAPDKSGLPSDRFSAERTGGSVSTLTIQRTQQEDSAVYLCASRRTSGIDTQYFGPGTRLTVL.

This sequence joins TRBV21-1 and TRBJ1-5; absent DNA, TCRdb's TRBD1 call cannot be checked. TRBV21-1 is annotated as a pseudogene. This CDR3 contains 15 residues. CDR3 protein: CARGDRGEESQPQHF.

The chain recombines TRBV11-2 with TRBJ1-2; TCRdb calls TRBD1, which cannot be checked without DNA. The CDR3 contains 16 residues. Looked up from germline, CDR1 is SGHAT and CDR2 is FQNNGV. CDR3 in amino acids: CASSLGRTGGDYGYTF. Drawing the rest from reference TRBV11-2 and TRBJ1-2, the complete variable domain is EAGVAQSPRYKIIEKRQSVAFWCNPISGHATLYWYQQILGQGPKLLIQFQNNGVVDDSQLPKDRFSAERLKGVDSTLKIQPAKLEDSAVYLCASSLGRTGGDYGYTFGSGTRLTVV.

J is TRBJ2-4 and V is TRBV12-3 or TRBV12-4; TCRdb's D call of TRBD1 is untestable without DNA. CDR3 length equals 13 residues. CDR3 residues: CASSSDTRNIQYF.

J is TRBJ2-7 and V is TRBV4-3. Per the germline V gene, CDR1 is LGHNA and CDR2 is YSLEER. This CDR3 is 14 amino acids long. The CDR3 is CANSQGVSGYEQYF.

The rearrangement uses TRBV6-4 and TRBJ2-1; the D gene TCRdb calls, TRBD1, cannot be checked with no DNA. The germline gives CDR1 MRHNA, CDR2 SNTAGT. The CDR3 length is 15 residues. CDR3 sequence: CASSDSAGAYNEQFF.

The CDR3 region is CASSSGQVGANVLTF. The rearrangement links TRBV28 to TRBJ2-6; TCRdb picks TRBD1, but there is no DNA to check that call. Per the germline V gene, CDR1 is MDHEN and CDR2 is SYDVKM. The CDR3 loop spans 15 amino acids.

The V gene is TRBV5-1, the J gene TRBJ2-7; with no DNA, the TCRdb D assignment of TRBD1 cannot be verified. Germline V gene lookup returns CDR1 SGHRS and CDR2 YFSETQ. CDR3 length: 15 residues. CDR3 sequence: CASSSGTGGIYEQYF.

The chain employs TRBV7-2 and TRBJ2-2; TCRdb proposes TRBD1, but this gene call is untestable without DNA. The CDR3 runs to 16 residues. The germline V gene encodes CDR1 SGHTA and CDR2 FQGNSA. This chain's CDR3 is CASRSPRDWNTGELFF.

V is TRBV10-3 and J is TRBJ2-3; the D gene TCRdb calls, TRBD2, cannot be checked with no DNA. CDR3 length: 16 residues. The V gene's germline CDR1 is ENHRY and CDR2 SYGVKD. The CDR3 here is CAISESGTSLTDTQYF.

The V gene is TRBV2, the J gene TRBJ2-1; checking the TCRdb D call of TRBD1 is not possible without DNA. The germline CDR1 and CDR2 sequences are SNHLY and FYNNEI. The CDR3 extends over 13 amino acids. The CDR3 loop reads CASSGDILNEQFF. The whole variable domain, remainder taken from reference TRBV2 and TRBJ2-1, is EPEVTQTPSHQVTQMGQEVILRCVPISNHLYFYWYRQILGQKVEFLVSFYNNEISEKSEIFDDQFSVERPDGSNFTLKIRSTKLEDSAMYFCASSGDILNEQFFGPGTRLTVL.

The V and J genes are TRBV6-1 and TRBJ1-1. The germline V gene has CDR1 MNHNS and CDR2 SASEGT. The CDR3 is made up of 14 amino acids. The CDR3 region is CASNRGTSSTEAFF.

The chain employs TRBV11-2 and TRBJ2-1; the D call from TCRdb, TRBD2, cannot be confirmed without DNA. The CDR3 totals 15 residues. Germline loops: CDR1 SGHAT, CDR2 FQNNGV. The CDR3 sequence is CASSPRVAGNNEQFF.